What follows are 20 T cell receptor beta chains derived from one specimen sequenced in a study of blood T cell repertoires in COVID-19. Data came from immunoSEQ multiplex PCR; TCRdb stores just in-frame clones and leaves some out. The sample holds 250,000 to 350,000 clones, 80% to 90% seen once. Sequenced: PBMCs or T cells enriched from blood (not recorded which). The receptor source for this set is a woman in her 30s who had recovered from COVID-19.

The V call is TRBV9, the J call TRBJ2-2; 14 nucleotides align to TRBD2. The CDR3 runs 17 residues. V was clipped by 2 bases and J by 6 bases; unmatched bases: 6. The germline V gene has CDR1 SGDLS and CDR2 YYNGEE. CDR3 nucleotide sequence: TGTGCCAGCAGCGTGTCGACTAGCGGGGGGGCCCCCGGGGAGCTGTTTTTT. Its protein product is CASSVSTSGGAPGELFF. Based on the CDR3 plus reference TRBV9 and TRBJ2-2, the full variable domain is DSGVTQTPKHLITATGQRVTLRCSPRSGDLSVYWYQQSLDQGLQFLIQYYNGEERAKGNILERFSAQQFPDLHSELNLSSLELGDSALYFCASSVSTSGGAPGELFFGEGSRLTVL.

This chain links TRBV4-3 with TRBJ2-3; 10 bases match TRBD2. Germline trimming cut 8 bases from V and 0 bases from J; bases unmatched to any gene: 8. Germline V gene data show CDR1 as LGHNA and CDR2 as YSLEER. The CDR3 contains 16 residues. The CDR3 is CASRASGGASTDTQYF. The DNA of the CDR3 is TGCGCCAGCCGTGCTAGCGGGGGCGCTAGCACAGATACGCAGTATTTT.

The chain recombines TRBV5-1 with TRBJ2-7; D is possibly TRBD2 (6 bases). Germline-derived CDR1 and CDR2 are SGHRS and YFSETQ. The CDR3 is 15 amino acids. Trimming pared 0 bases from V and 6 bases from J, leaving 16 bases between. The CDR3 DNA follows: TGCGCCAGCAGCTTGGGGGTAGCGGACTGGGGCGAGCAGTACTTC. It codes for CASSLGVADWGEQYF.

The chain joins TRBV4-1 to TRBJ2-5, with D possibly matching TRBD1 (5 bases). Germline CDR1 is MGHRA and CDR2 is YSYEKL. This CDR3 has 14 amino acids. V lost 1 base and J 3 bases, leaving 9 bases between the germline ends. CDR3 in amino acids: CASSQVGVEETQYF. In DNA form, the CDR3 reads TGCGCCAGCAGCCAAGTAGGGGTGGAAGAGACCCAGTACTTC.

This chain joins TRBV19 and TRBJ2-3; 7 bases align to TRBD2. Losses at the gene ends were 3 bases for V and 3 bases for J; bases not matched to a gene: 6. The germline V gene encodes CDR1 LNHDA and CDR2 SQIVND (reference sequence). The CDR3 spans 15 residues. CDR3 bases: TGTGCCAGTAGTATCTGGGGGGAGGGGACAGATACGCAGTATTTT. It encodes CASSIWGEGTDTQYF.

The chain recombines TRBV6-5 with TRBJ1-4; possible D gene TRBD1, 6 bases. V shed 4 bases and J shed 6 bases, with 12 bases lying between them. This CDR3 has 14 residues. Germline lookup yields CDR1 MNHEY and CDR2 SVGAGI. This CDR3 is CASSSGTPDEKLFF. DNA of the CDR3: TGTGCCAGCAGTTCCGGGACACCGGATGAAAAACTGTTTTTT.

This clone was detected once. The chain combines TRBV6-2 or TRBV6-3 with TRBJ2-1; 9 bases line up with TRBD1. CDR3 length equals 16 residues. Germline V gene sequence: CDR1 MNHEY, CDR2 SVGEGT. Trimming took 4 bases from V and 4 from J; bases not matched to a gene: 8. This CDR3 reads CASSSIRQGVYNEQFF. In DNA form, the CDR3 reads TGTGCCAGCAGTTCAATCCGACAGGGGGTGTACAATGAGCAGTTCTTC.

This clone has a handful of counts. V gene TRBV7-2 combines with J gene TRBJ1-5; 9 bases match TRBD1. This CDR3 region has 17 residues. V trimming: 5 bases; J trimming: 1 base; junction bases outside the gene matches: 9. Germline CDR1 and CDR2: SGHTA and FQGNSA. CDR3 sequence reads: CASSLGQGTVSNQPQHF. CDR3 nucleotide sequence: TGTGCCAGCAGCCTCGGACAGGGGACGGTGAGCAATCAGCCCCAGCATTTT.

The chain recombines TRBV5-6 with TRBJ1-4; possible D gene TRBD1, 6 bases. This CDR3 spans 16 amino acids. Germline CDR1 SGHDT, CDR2 YYEEEE. V was pared by 0 bases and J by 5 bases, with 14 bases between. The CDR3, as DNA: TGTGCCAGCAGCTTGGCCGAGGGGACATTAAATGAAAAACTGTTTTTT. It specifies CASSLAEGTLNEKLFF. The full variable domain, in which reference TRBV5-6 and TRBJ1-4 provide the parts outside the CDR3, is DAGVTQSPTHLIKTRGQQVTLRCSPKSGHDTVSWYQQALGQGPQFIFQYYEEEERQRGNFPDRFSGHQFPNYSSELNVNALLLGDSALYLCASSLAEGTLNEKLFFGSGTQLSVL.

The chain joins TRBV19 to TRBJ2-7, with a possible D match to TRBD2 (5 bases). This CDR3 spans 14 amino acids. Per germline, CDR1 LNHDA and CDR2 SQIVND (reference sequence). Trimming removed 4 bases at V and 3 bases at J, with 13 bases between. CDR3: CASSTLTGSYEQYF. For the CDR3, the DNA is TGTGCCAGTAGTACCCTGACTGGGAGCTACGAGCAGTACTTC.

The CDR3 coding sequence is TGTGCCATCAGCCCGGACAGGGGCGGGGGTGAAAAACTGTTTTTT. It translates to CAISPDRGGGEKLFF. The V and J genes are TRBV10-3 and TRBJ1-4, with TRBD1 matching 9 bases. Germline values: CDR1 ENHRY, CDR2 SYGVKD. CDR3 length: 15 amino acids. Trimming took 6 bases from V and 7 from J; bases not matched to a gene: 9.

This sequence joins TRBV3-1 (or the pseudogene TRBV3-2) and TRBJ1-2; D is possibly TRBD1 (5 bases). Germline V gene sequence: CDR1 LGHDT, CDR2 YNNKEL (reference sequence). The CDR3 has 14 residues. The germline V and J ends were trimmed by 4 bases and 6 bases, with 15 bases remaining between them. CDR3 nucleotides: TGTGCCAGCAGCCTACTCGGGGGGGAAGATGGCTACACCTTC. This encodes CASSLLGGEDGYTF.

The V gene is TRBV4-3, the J gene TRBJ1-4; no reliable D call. Germline CDR1 reads LGHNA; CDR2 reads YSLEER. The CDR3 has 16 amino acids. Trimming cost V 0 bases and J 8 bases, with 16 bases left between them. The DNA of the CDR3 is TGCGCCAGCAGCCAAGATTCGACAATGGGTCAAGAAAAACTGTTTTTT. Translation gives CASSQDSTMGQEKLFF.

V usage is TRBV4-3 and J usage is TRBJ2-1; possibly TRBD1 for D (5 bases). CDR1 and CDR2 from the germline V gene are LGHNA and YSLEER. Trimming stripped 5 bases from V and 0 bases from J, with 8 bases between. The CDR3 loop spans 14 amino acids. CDR3: CASSKGYSYNEQFF. CDR3 bases: TGCGCCAGCAGCAAGGGGTACTCCTACAATGAGCAGTTCTTC.

The chain has TRBV29-1 and TRBJ1-2, with 9 bases lining up with TRBD1. V gave up 3 bases and J gave up 6 bases; unmatched junction bases: 8. The germline V gene encodes CDR1 SQVTM and CDR2 ANQGSEA. This CDR3 is built from 14 residues. In DNA, the CDR3 is TGCAGCGTTGAGCCCCAACAGGGGGCGGATGGCTACACCTTC. Its protein product is CSVEPQQGADGYTF.

The chain combines TRBV28 with TRBJ2-1, with TRBD1 matching 10 bases. Germline V gives CDR1 MDHEN, CDR2 SYDVKM. Trimming cost V 3 bases and J 2 bases; bases outside gene matches: 4. The CDR3 consists of 16 residues. CDR3 in DNA: TGTGCCAGCAGTTTTTTGGGACAGGGGACCTACAATGAGCAGTTCTTC. Protein product: CASSFLGQGTYNEQFF.

V is TRBV5-6 and J is TRBJ2-3, with unresolved D. The CDR3 loop spans 13 amino acids. CDR1 and CDR2 from the germline V gene are SGHDT and YYEEEE. V was cut by 0 bases and J by 1 base, with 3 bases left in between. This CDR3 reads CASSLGGTDTQYF. The DNA for the CDR3 is TGTGCCAGCAGCTTGGGAGGCACAGATACGCAGTATTTT.

The chain joins TRBV9 to TRBJ2-1; 15 nucleotides agree with TRBD2. Germline V lookup: CDR1 SGDLS, CDR2 YYNGEE. The CDR3 loop spans 16 amino acids. Germline trimming cut 2 bases from V and 8 bases from J; bases unmatched to any gene: 5. This chain's CDR3 is CASSVGLAGGSDEQFF. The CDR3 DNA reads TGTGCCAGCAGCGTCGGACTAGCGGGGGGGTCCGATGAGCAGTTCTTC.

This sequence joins TRBV12-3 or TRBV12-4 and TRBJ1-1; D is uncertain. Deletions cut 1 base from V and 5 bases from J, with 5 bases between. The CDR3 contains 12 residues. Written as DNA, the CDR3 is TGTGCCAGCAGTTTAGGCAGGACTGAAGCTTTCTTT. Translated: CASSLGRTEAFF.

The genes are TRBV3-1 (or the pseudogene TRBV3-2) and TRBJ2-3; 9 bases agree with TRBD2. Unmatched junction bases numbered 2, after V lost 0 bases and J lost 1 base. Germline assignment: CDR1 LGHDT and CDR2 YNNKEL (reference sequence). The CDR3 is 16 amino acids. CDR3 sequence (DNA): TGTGCCAGCAGCCAAGAAGAGCGGGGGGGCACAGATACGCAGTATTTT. It codes for CASSQEERGGTDTQYF.